This TCR beta chain stems from a study of pediatric ulcerative colitis. The CDR3 runs 13 residues. V was clipped by 5 bases and J by 3 bases, with 8 bases between them. In germline, CDR1 is PRHDT, CDR2 FYEKMQ (reference sequence). This clone was recorded only once. Sequencing used immunoSEQ multiplex PCR; TCRdb keeps in-frame clones, though not all of them. The sample yields more than 50,000 clones, more than 60% seen once. Sequences were obtained from blood. The receptor was derived from a boy younger than 18 with moderate ulcerative colitis. The chain joins TRBV13 to TRBJ1-5, with D unresolved. The CDR3 nucleotides are TGTGCCAGCAGCCCCCGACCCAATCAGCCCCAGCATTTT. This sequence encodes CASSPRPNQPQHF.